A single sample is the source of the 32 T cell receptor beta chains below, sequenced in a study of Graves' ophthalmopathy and Graves' hyperthyroidism. Amplification from RNA transcripts yielded the TCR beta CDR3 regions. The first round was an RT-PCR with HTBI primers, and the second round was a multiplex PCR. Each CDR3 protein gets one entry after TCRdb re-called the multiplex PCR reads with MiXCR. This sample yields more than 150,000 distinct CDR3 sequences, of which over 35% are seen a single time; approximately 6.3% belongs to the top ten. Sequencing was carried out using peripheral blood. The receptor source for this set is a woman aged 40-49 years with Graves' ophthalmopathy.

This clonotype was observed many times. The chain joins TRBV15 to TRBJ2-6; possibly TRBD1 for D (5 bases). V lost 5 bases and J lost 1, with 9 bases in between. Germline V CDR1 and CDR2: LNHNV, YYDKDF (reference sequence). This CDR3 contains 15 residues. This CDR3 is CATSLDRSGANVLTF. The CDR3 DNA reads as TGTGCCACCAGCCTCGACAGATCTGGGGCCAACGTCCTGACTTTC.

This chain uses TRBV28 with TRBJ2-7, with a possible D match to TRBD2 (5 bases). This CDR3 spans 14 amino acids. Germline V gene data show CDR1 as MDHEN and CDR2 as SYDVKM. Trimming pared 5 bases from V and 5 bases from J, leaving 16 bases between. CDR3 bases: TGTGCCAGCAGTCCTCCGGGGTTGGATAACGAGCAGTACTTC. Translating gives CASSPPGLDNEQYF.

This clonotype has ten or more counts. The chain employs TRBV20-1 and TRBJ1-5; D gene unclear. With 5 bases removed from V and 4 bases from J, the gap between germline ends came to 12 bases. CDR1 and CDR2 from the germline V gene are DFQATT and SNEGSKA (reference sequence). This CDR3 is 13 amino acids long. The DNA for the CDR3 is TGCAGTGCTCCCACCTTGGGGAATCAGCCCCAGCATTTT. Its protein is CSAPTLGNQPQHF.

This clonotype was recorded at least ten times. The chain recombines TRBV6-1 with TRBJ1-6; the D gene is possibly TRBD1 (5 bases). Germline V gene data show CDR1 as MNHNS and CDR2 as SASEGT. V lost 5 bases to trimming and J lost 8 bases, with 10 bases between them. This CDR3 region has 13 residues. Here the CDR3 DNA reads TGTGCCAGCAGTAAACTACAGGATTCACCCCTCCACTTT. Its translation: CASSKLQDSPLHF.

This clonotype was found many times. The V gene is TRBV7-8, the J gene TRBJ2-7, with 11 positions matching TRBD1. The germline V gene has CDR1 SGHVS and CDR2 FQNEAQ. The CDR3 spans 15 residues. With 5 bases clipped from V and 5 bases from J, the junction kept 8 bases outside the gene matches. The CDR3: CASSAGTGGFHEQYF. The CDR3, as DNA: TGTGCCAGCAGCGCGGGGACAGGGGGGTTCCACGAGCAGTACTTC.

This chain uses TRBV7-2 with TRBJ2-1, with D possibly TRBD2 on 5 matching bases. CDR3 size: 13 residues. V gave up 5 bases and J gave up 10 bases, with 15 bases separating them. From germline, CDR1 is SGHTA and CDR2 FQGNSA. The CDR3 spells CASSPWTQEEQFF. The CDR3 nucleotides are TGTGCCAGCAGCCCCTGGACTCAGGAGGAGCAGTTCTTC.

The sample holds a few counts of this clonotype. The chain couples TRBV4-2 to TRBJ2-4; TRBD2 is a possible D gene (5 bases). CDR3 length: 14 residues. CDR1 and CDR2 (germline): LGHNA, YNFKEQ. Deletions cut 5 bases from V and 0 bases from J, with 8 bases between. The CDR3 nucleotides read TGTGCCAGCAGCTTCGCGGGAGCCAAAAACATTCAGTACTTC. This gives the protein CASSFAGAKNIQYF.

This clonotype has a handful of counts. The chain is built from TRBV12-3 or TRBV12-4 and TRBJ1-5; D is unclear. CDR3 length: 14 residues. Trimming pared 4 bases from V and 5 bases from J, leaving 12 bases between. The CDR3 loop reads CASSWLGPDQPQHF. CDR3 coding DNA: TGTGCCAGCAGTTGGTTAGGGCCAGATCAGCCCCAGCATTTT.

The chain has TRBV7-9 and TRBJ1-1; maybe TRBD1 (5 bases). This CDR3 has 15 amino acids. With 5 bases removed from V and 5 bases from J, the gap between germline ends came to 18 bases. The germline V gene has CDR1 SEHNR and CDR2 FQNEAQ (reference sequence). The CDR3 region has the DNA TGTGCCAGCAGCCTAAGTGGGGGGATTGGAACTGAAGCTTTCTTT. Encoded protein: CASSLSGGIGTEAFF. Full variable domain (remainder filled in from reference TRBV7-9 and TRBJ1-1): DTGVSQNPRHKITKRGQNVTFRCDPISEHNRLYWYRQTLGQGPEFLTYFQNEAQLEKSRLLSDRFSAERPKGSFSTLEIQRTEQGDSAMYLCASSLSGGIGTEAFFGQGTRLTVV.

This clonotype was observed at least ten times. The chain combines TRBV6-5 with TRBJ1-3; D is possibly TRBD1 (6 bases). Per germline, CDR1 MNHEY and CDR2 SVGAGI. The V end lost 2 bases, the J end lost 7 bases, and 9 bases lay between the germline ends. The CDR3 length is 13 residues. CDR3 in DNA: TGTGCCAGCAGTTACGGGCAGGGGAACACCATATATTTT. Amino acid sequence: CASSYGQGNTIYF.

Written as DNA, the CDR3 is TGTGCCAGCAGGCCGCCGGGACAGATTTCAGAAGCTTTCTTT. Its translation is CASRPPGQISEAFF. The rearrangement joins TRBV28 to TRBJ1-1, with TRBD1 matching over 7 bases. V dropped 6 bases and J dropped 8; count of bases not matched to a gene: 12. Germline CDR1 is MDHEN and CDR2 is SYDVKM. The CDR3 runs 14 residues. Based on the CDR3 plus reference TRBV28 and TRBJ1-1, the full variable domain is DVKVTQSSRYLVKRTGEKVFLECVQDMDHENMFWYRQDPGLGLRLIYFSYDVKMKEKGDIPEGYSVSREKKERFSLILESASTNQTSMYLCASRPPGQISEAFFGQGTRLTVV.

This clonotype was found a few times. The gene calls are TRBV9 and TRBJ1-1; a weak D match, TRBD1 (5 bases). The V end lost 4 bases, the J end lost 3 bases, and 13 bases lay between the germline ends. CDR1 is SGDLS and CDR2 is YYNGEE in the germline V gene. The CDR3 runs to 14 residues. The CDR3 DNA sequence: TGTGCCAGCAGCCCCCTTGGGGGGTACACTGAAGCTTTCTTT. Encoded protein: CASSPLGGYTEAFF. The full variable domain, rest sourced from reference TRBV9 and TRBJ1-1, is DSGVTQTPKHLITATGQRVTLRCSPRSGDLSVYWYQQSLDQGLQFLIQYYNGEERAKGNILERFSAQQFPDLHSELNLSSLELGDSALYFCASSPLGGYTEAFFGQGTRLTVV.

This clonotype has a handful of counts. The CDR3 protein is CASSLGSPLSNQPQHF. CDR3 in DNA: TGTGCCAGCAGTTTAGGTTCCCCTTTGAGCAATCAGCCCCAGCATTTT. V gene TRBV12-3 or TRBV12-4 combines with J gene TRBJ1-5; D gene unclear. V was pared by 1 base and J by 1 base, with 11 bases between. The CDR3 has 16 amino acids.

V is TRBV7-3 and J is TRBJ1-1; no definite D call. The CDR3 covers 17 residues. V was clipped by 0 bases and J by 3 bases, with 17 bases between them. CDR1 SGHTA and CDR2 FQGTGA come from the germline V gene. CDR3 protein: CASSLTPAFRADTEAFF. DNA for the CDR3: TGTGCCAGCAGCTTAACTCCCGCCTTTCGAGCAGACACTGAAGCTTTCTTT.

This clonotype has more than one count but fewer than ten. This chain links TRBV24-1 with TRBJ1-5, with D tentatively TRBD1 (6 bases). V was shortened by 6 bases and J by 0 bases, with 11 bases between the two germline ends. Germline values: CDR1 KGHDR, CDR2 SFDVKD. This CDR3 contains 15 residues. The CDR3 DNA is TGTGCCACCAGTCAGGACAGCTATAGCAATCAGCCCCAGCATTTT. Amino acids: CATSQDSYSNQPQHF.

The DNA of the CDR3 is TGTGCCAGCAGTTACCGCGGGGGATCCTACGAGCAGTACTTC. Its protein is CASSYRGGSYEQYF. This chain connects TRBV6-2 or TRBV6-3 to TRBJ2-7; 7 bases line up with TRBD2. The germline gives CDR1 MNHEY, CDR2 SVGEGT. V lost 2 bases and J lost 1; bases outside the gene matches: 2. The CDR3 is 14 amino acids.

V and J are TRBV24-1 and TRBJ2-4; D gene ambiguous. The CDR3 extends over 15 amino acids. Germline CDR1 KGHDR, CDR2 SFDVKD. V lost 3 bases to trimming and J lost 0 bases, with 8 bases between them. The CDR3 loop reads CATSDSRLAKNIQYF. The CDR3 nucleotides read TGTGCCACCAGTGATAGCAGGTTAGCCAAAAACATTCAGTACTTC.

The chain couples TRBV30 to TRBJ1-6, with 10 bases matching TRBD1. Losses at the gene ends were 7 bases for V and 8 bases for J; bases not matched to a gene: 8. Germline V lookup: CDR1 GTSNPN, CDR2 SVGIG (reference sequence). The CDR3 spans 14 residues. The CDR3 nucleotides read TGTGCCTTCACAAGGACAGGGGGAGATTCACCCCTCCACTTT. Translation: CAFTRTGGDSPLHF.

This clonotype was seen repeatedly, ten times or more. This chain uses TRBV20-1 with TRBJ1-1, with D maybe TRBD1 (6 bases). Germline CDR1 is DFQATT and CDR2 is SNEGSKA (reference sequence). The CDR3 totals 10 residues. V lost 3 bases and J lost 9, with 8 bases in between. The CDR3 sequence: CSASRDKAFF. In nucleotides, the CDR3 is TGCAGTGCTAGCCGGGACAAAGCTTTCTTT.

The sample holds many counts of this clonotype. The V and J genes are TRBV13 and TRBJ2-7; D possibly uses TRBD1 or TRBD2 (5 bases each). Germline CDR1 and CDR2: PRHDT and FYEKMQ (reference sequence). The length of the CDR3 is 17 residues. Trimming stripped 5 bases from V and 2 bases from J, with 22 bases between. The CDR3 nucleotides are TGTGCCAGCAGCCATCAACCCTTGGGGAGCAGGGCCTACGAGCAGTACTTC. Amino acid sequence: CASSHQPLGSRAYEQYF.

This rearrangement joins TRBV12-3 or TRBV12-4 to TRBJ2-5; D possibly corresponds to TRBD2 (5 bases). This CDR3 has 15 residues. Between the trimmed V and J ends, which lost 2 bases and 2 bases, there was a span of 12 bases. The DNA for the CDR3 is TGTGCCAGCAGTTTAAGCGGACCCCGGCAAGAGACCCAGTACTTC. It codes for CASSLSGPRQETQYF.

This rearrangement joins TRBV5-1 to TRBJ2-2, with 8 bases that match TRBD2. The CDR3 spans 17 residues. The V segment lost 3 bases and the J segment 6 bases; nucleotides outside the gene matches: 13. The germline V gene has CDR1 SGHRS and CDR2 YFSETQ. The CDR3 reads CASSWTAGTRIAGELFF. Here the CDR3 DNA reads TGCGCCAGCAGCTGGACGGCCGGGACTAGGATCGCCGGGGAGCTGTTTTTT.

The chain combines TRBV6-2 or TRBV6-3 with TRBJ1-3; D unclear. V lost 0 bases and J lost 7, with 13 bases in between. The CDR3 contains 15 residues. CDR1 and CDR2 from the germline V gene are MNHEY and SVGEGT. The CDR3 sequence is CASSYSGQERNTIYF. The CDR3, as DNA: TGTGCCAGCAGTTACTCAGGCCAGGAAAGGAACACCATATATTTT.

The chain is built from TRBV12-3 or TRBV12-4 and TRBJ1-1; the D gene is possibly TRBD1 (5 bases). The CDR3 is 14 amino acids. The V end was cut by 8 bases, the J end by 5 bases, with 18 bases between. The CDR3 DNA is TGTGCCAGCGGAAACGAGGGACGATGGACTGAAGCTTTCTTT. It codes for CASGNEGRWTEAFF.

This clonotype was seen many times. The chain links TRBV24-1 to TRBJ2-5; 7 bases line up with TRBD1. Germline V CDR1 and CDR2: KGHDR, SFDVKD. V was pared by 5 bases and J by 4 bases, with 12 bases of the junction left unmatched. The CDR3 is 16 residues long. CDR3 coding DNA: TGTGCCACCAGTGCTGGGGGCAGGGGGAATCTAGAGACCCAGTACTTC. Protein: CATSAGGRGNLETQYF.

V is TRBV7-2 and J is TRBJ2-7; no clear D gene. This CDR3 comprises 13 residues. Germline CDR1 reads SGHTA; CDR2 reads FQGNSA. V gave up 1 base and J gave up 6 bases, with 10 bases separating them. The CDR3 here is CASSLEGLGEQYF. DNA of the CDR3: TGTGCCAGCAGCTTAGAAGGGTTGGGCGAGCAGTACTTC.

This clonotype was seen many times. The chain has TRBV6-2 or TRBV6-3 and TRBJ2-2; possibly TRBD2 for D (6 bases). Germline values: CDR1 MNHEY, CDR2 SVGEGT. The CDR3 covers 20 residues. V was cut by 0 bases and J by 5 bases, with 25 bases left in between. The CDR3 bases are TGTGCCAGCAGTTACTCTCGGATGGGGGGACCATCGACCTTTACCGGGGAGCTGTTTTTT. Protein: CASSYSRMGGPSTFTGELFF.

This clonotype was seen ten or more times. The V and J genes are TRBV2 and TRBJ2-2; 8 nucleotides match TRBD2. With 6 bases clipped from V and 5 bases from J, the junction kept 11 bases outside the gene matches. The length of the CDR3 is 16 residues. Germline assignment: CDR1 SNHLY and CDR2 FYNNEI. CDR3 sequence (DNA): TGTGCCAGCAGCCCCGAGAAGCGGGGGAGGACCGGGGAGCTGTTTTTT. Its translation is CASSPEKRGRTGELFF.

This clonotype was recorded many times. The chain carries TRBV12-3 or TRBV12-4 and TRBJ2-2; tentatively, D is TRBD1 (6 bases). Trimming removed 3 bases from V and 8 bases from J, with 19 bases in between. The CDR3 sequence is 16 residues long. CDR3 sequence reads: CASSFWQGSLGGELFF. For the CDR3, the DNA is TGTGCCAGCAGTTTTTGGCAGGGGTCTCTAGGAGGGGAGCTGTTTTTT.

This clonotype was seen ten or more times. The J gene is TRBJ2-7, the V gene TRBV7-9; D remains unclear. CDR1 is SEHNR, CDR2 FQNEAQ, per germline (reference sequence). V was trimmed by 5 bases and J by 2 bases, leaving 7 bases between them. The CDR3 totals 12 residues. The CDR3 bases are TGTGCCAGCAGCCTTAAGACCTACGAGCAGTACTTC. This gives the protein CASSLKTYEQYF.

The chain carries TRBV6-4 and TRBJ1-1; D is perhaps TRBD1 (6 bases). The germline V gene has CDR1 MRHNA and CDR2 SNTAGT. Trimming pared 6 bases from V and 6 bases from J, leaving 20 bases between. The CDR3 is 15 residues long. The CDR3 region has the DNA TGTGCCAGCAGCCTACAACAGGGTGGAAGGCCTGAAGCTTTCTTT. It specifies CASSLQQGGRPEAFF.

This clonotype was detected ten times or more. CDR3 residues: CASSIGTGSGVNTEAFF. The CDR3 DNA reads TGTGCCAGCAGCATTGGGACAGGGAGTGGGGTGAACACTGAAGCTTTCTTT. V and J are TRBV5-4 and TRBJ1-1; 9 bases align to TRBD1. V lost 4 bases to trimming and J lost 0 bases; unmatched junction nucleotides: 10. Germline values: CDR1 SGHNT, CDR2 YYREEE (reference sequence). CDR3 length equals 17 residues. The whole variable domain, filled in from reference TRBV5-4 and TRBJ1-1, reads ETGVTQSPTHLIKTRGQQVTLRCSSQSGHNTVSWYQQALGQGPQFIFQYYREEENGRGNFPPRFSGLQFPNYSSELNVNALELDDSALYLCASSIGTGSGVNTEAFFGQGTRLTVV.